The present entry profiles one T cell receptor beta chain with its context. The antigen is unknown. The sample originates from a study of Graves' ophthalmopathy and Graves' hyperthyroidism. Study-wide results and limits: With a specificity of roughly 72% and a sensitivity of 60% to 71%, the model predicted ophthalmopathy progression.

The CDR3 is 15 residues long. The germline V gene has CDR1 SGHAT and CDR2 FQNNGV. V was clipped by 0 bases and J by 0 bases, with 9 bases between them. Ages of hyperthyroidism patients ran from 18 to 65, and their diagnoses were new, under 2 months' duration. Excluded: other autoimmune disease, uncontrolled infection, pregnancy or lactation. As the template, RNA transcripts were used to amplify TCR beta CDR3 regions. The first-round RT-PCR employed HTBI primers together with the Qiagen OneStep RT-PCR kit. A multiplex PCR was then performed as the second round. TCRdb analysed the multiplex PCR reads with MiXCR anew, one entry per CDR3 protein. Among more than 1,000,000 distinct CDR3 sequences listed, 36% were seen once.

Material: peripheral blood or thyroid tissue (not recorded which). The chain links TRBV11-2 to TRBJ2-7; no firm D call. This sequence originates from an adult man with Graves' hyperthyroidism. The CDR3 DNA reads TGTGCCAGCAGCTTAGATATTAATCTCTCCTACGAGCAGTACTTC. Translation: CASSLDINLSYEQYF.